This TCR beta chain stems from a study of T cells in localized non-small cell lung cancer. The germline CDR1 and CDR2 sequences are SEHNR and FQNEAQ (reference sequence). CDR3 length: 15 amino acids. V shed 5 bases and J shed 1 base, with 14 bases lying between them. The data were produced by immunoSEQ multiplex PCR, yet TCRdb's version contains in-frame clones alone and is incomplete. Among 70,000 to 80,000 clones listed, 88% were seen once. The rearrangement joins TRBV7-9 to TRBJ1-1, with a possible D match to TRBD1 (5 bases). The receptor was isolated from a woman aged 35 to 69 with stage I squamous cell lung carcinoma. Here the sequenced sample was peripheral blood, taken before any cancer treatment. The CDR3 loop is CASSIPGTANTEAFF. The CDR3, as DNA: TGTGCCAGCAGCATACCCGGGACTGCGAACACTGAAGCTTTCTTT.